The 22 T cell receptor beta chains listed next were all sequenced from one sample in a study of vaccination and CD4 T cells after COVID-19. Each CDR3 protein gets one entry after TCRdb re-called the PCR reads with MiXCR. The sample shows 25,000 or so distinct CDR3 sequences, over 40% of them seen only once. Here the sequenced sample was CD4+ T cells from blood, taken before SARS-CoV-2 vaccination. The receptors were gathered from a human donor who had recovered from COVID-19.

CDR3 in DNA: TGCAGTGCTAGAGATGTGGAAGGGATCCATGGCTACACCTTC. This codes for CSARDVEGIHGYTF. V usage is TRBV20-1 and J usage is TRBJ1-2, with no clear D. The ends were cut back, 0 bases at V and 6 bases at J, with 14 bases in the middle. CDR3 length equals 14 residues. Germline values: CDR1 DFQATT, CDR2 SNEGSKA (reference sequence).

The rearrangement uses TRBV7-2 and TRBJ2-1; no firm D call. The germline gives CDR1 SGHTA, CDR2 FQGNSA. V shed 8 bases and J shed 3 bases, with 11 bases lying between them. The CDR3 extends over 13 amino acids. Written as DNA, the CDR3 is TGTGCCAGCGGGCCTAGAGGCTACAATGAGCAGTTCTTC. This codes for CASGPRGYNEQFF.

This clonotype was seen a handful of times. V is TRBV15 and J is TRBJ2-5, with D possibly TRBD2 on 5 matching bases. The CDR3 is made up of 16 amino acids. Trimming left V 5 bases short and J 5 bases short, with 21 bases between. From germline, CDR1 is LNHNV and CDR2 YYDKDF (reference sequence). CDR3 residues: CATSEGRSSDLETQYF. The CDR3 DNA is TGTGCCACCAGCGAGGGCCGAAGCAGTGATTTGGAGACCCAGTACTTC.

This clonotype was seen more than once but under ten times. The rearrangement links TRBV7-9 to TRBJ2-4, with 7 bases aligning to TRBD1. Germline V gene data show CDR1 as SEHNR and CDR2 as FQNEAQ (reference sequence). V lost 1 base to trimming and J lost 15 bases; unmatched junction nucleotides: 6. The CDR3 consists of 12 residues. CDR3 sequence (DNA): TGTGCCAGCAGCTTAGACAAGACAGGGTTGTACTTC. This codes for CASSLDKTGLYF.

This sequence joins TRBV5-1 and TRBJ1-1, with no clear D. This CDR3 is 12 amino acids long. Germline lookup yields CDR1 SGHRS and CDR2 YFSETQ. Trimming left V 0 bases short and J 6 bases short, with 6 bases between. CDR3 region: CASSLASSEAFF. CDR3 coding DNA: TGCGCCAGCAGCTTGGCGAGTTCTGAAGCTTTCTTT.

The gene calls are TRBV4-1 and TRBJ1-2, with 12 bases lining up with TRBD1. The length of the CDR3 is 15 residues. After removal of 3 bases from V and 8 bases from J, the junction contained 7 bases not matched to a gene. The V gene's germline CDR1 is MGHRA and CDR2 YSYEKL. In nucleotides, the CDR3 is TGCGCCAGCAGCCACAAAGAGGGGACAGGGGGCGGCTACACCTTC. Translating gives CASSHKEGTGGGYTF.

V usage is TRBV20-1 and J usage is TRBJ2-1, with a tentative D call TRBD1 (6 bases). Looked up from germline, CDR1 is DFQATT and CDR2 is SNEGSKA (reference sequence). V shed 6 bases and J shed 6 bases, with 15 bases lying between them. The CDR3 has 13 residues. CDR3 amino acids: CSAHATGFNEQFF. CDR3 coding DNA: TGCAGTGCCCACGCAACAGGGTTCAATGAGCAGTTCTTC.

This clonotype was recorded only once. This chain connects TRBV28 to TRBJ2-3; 7 nucleotides line up with TRBD2. This CDR3 spans 15 amino acids. CDR1 is MDHEN and CDR2 is SYDVKM in the germline V gene. V dropped 7 bases and J dropped 2; count of bases not matched to a gene: 9. CDR3 nucleotides: TGTGCCAGCATTCGACCGGGAGGTCCCACAGATACGCAGTATTTT. Protein sequence: CASIRPGGPTDTQYF.

This CDR3 reads CASGGETQYF. DNA for the CDR3: TGTGCCAGCGGGGGGGAGACCCAGTACTTC. V is TRBV28 and J is TRBJ2-5, with D perhaps TRBD2 (6 bases). CDR1 and CDR2 from the germline V gene are MDHEN and SYDVKM. The CDR3 consists of 10 residues. Deletions cut 8 bases from V and 5 bases from J, with 6 bases between.

The V call is TRBV7-9, the J call TRBJ1-5; 7 nucleotides agree with TRBD1. With 6 bases clipped from V and 0 bases from J, the junction kept 14 bases outside the gene matches. The CDR3 is 18 residues long. Germline lookup yields CDR1 SEHNR and CDR2 FQNEAQ (reference sequence). This chain's CDR3 is CASSTYSGTAYSNQPQHF. The CDR3, as DNA: TGTGCCAGCAGTACCTATTCCGGGACAGCATATAGCAATCAGCCCCAGCATTTT.

The chain links TRBV6-2 or TRBV6-3 to TRBJ2-1; 7 bases agree with TRBD2. Trimming at V came to 0 bases and at J to 8 bases, leaving 7 bases not matched to a gene. The CDR3 has 15 residues. Germline-derived CDR1 and CDR2 are MNHEY and SVGEGT. This CDR3 reads CASSYSGGGPYEQFF. The CDR3 DNA reads as TGTGCCAGCAGTTACTCGGGGGGAGGGCCTTATGAGCAGTTCTTC.

The rearrangement joins TRBV7-2 to TRBJ2-3; D is perhaps TRBD2 (6 bases). V gave up 4 bases and J gave up 8 bases, with 10 bases separating them. CDR1 is SGHTA, CDR2 FQGNSA, per germline. The CDR3 covers 12 residues. The CDR3 here is CASSSRAGTQYF. CDR3 DNA sequence: TGTGCCAGCAGCTCCAGAGCGGGTACGCAGTATTTT.

This clonotype was seen more than once but under ten times. V gene TRBV2 combines with J gene TRBJ1-6; D not resolved. CDR3 length: 14 amino acids. V dropped 3 bases and J dropped 7 bases, with 10 bases sitting between them. Looked up from germline, CDR1 is SNHLY and CDR2 is FYNNEI. The CDR3 region has the DNA TGTGCCAGCAGTGAGGACGGGTGGAATTCACCCCTCCACTTT. Protein product: CASSEDGWNSPLHF.

This clonotype was recorded once. The rearrangement joins TRBV28 to TRBJ2-3, with 10 bases lining up with TRBD2. CDR1 MDHEN and CDR2 SYDVKM come from the germline V gene. This CDR3 has 16 amino acids. The trim removed 4 bases at V and 7 bases at J, leaving 11 bases unmatched. The CDR3 nucleotides are TGTGCCAGCAGTTCGAGTCTAGCGGGAGTCAGATATACGCAGTATTTT. Protein sequence: CASSSSLAGVRYTQYF.

This clonotype was counted a single time. The chain links TRBV30 to TRBJ2-5, with a possible D match to TRBD2 (5 bases). The germline gives CDR1 GTSNPN, CDR2 SVGIG (reference sequence). The CDR3 covers 15 residues. V lost 1 base to trimming and J lost 9 bases, with 21 bases between them. The CDR3 region has the DNA TGTGCCTGGAGTGCCTCCCGTTGGCTGACGGAGGCCCAGTACTTC. This codes for CAWSASRWLTEAQYF.

This clonotype was recorded once. The V and J genes are TRBV28 and TRBJ1-3; no definite D call. The CDR3 has 15 amino acids. V was cut by 3 bases and J by 4 bases, with 13 bases left in between. CDR1 is MDHEN, CDR2 SYDVKM, per germline. For the CDR3, the DNA is TGTGCCAGCAGTTTGCAGTACATCGCCGGAAACACCATATATTTT. This codes for CASSLQYIAGNTIYF.

This chain connects TRBV29-1 to TRBJ1-2; weak D call: TRBD1 (5 bases). CDR3 length equals 13 residues. Trimming removed 3 bases from V and 7 bases from J, with 15 bases in between. The germline V gene has CDR1 SQVTM and CDR2 ANQGSEA. This CDR3 reads CSVDREGIAGYTF. Here the CDR3 DNA reads TGCAGCGTTGATCGAGAGGGGATAGCTGGCTACACCTTC.

Here the CDR3 DNA reads TGTGCCAGCAGTTTAGCCCTCACTTCCCGGACAGGCCAAGCTTTCTTT. It yields the protein CASSLALTSRTGQAFF. V is TRBV28 and J is TRBJ1-1; 7 bases are a match to TRBD1. V lost 2 bases to trimming and J lost 9 bases; unmatched junction nucleotides: 15. CDR1 is MDHEN and CDR2 is SYDVKM in the germline V gene. This CDR3 is 16 amino acids long.

The chain links TRBV28 to TRBJ1-5; a weak D match, TRBD1 (5 bases). Trimming took 6 bases from V and 2 from J, leaving 11 bases between them. The germline V gene has CDR1 MDHEN and CDR2 SYDVKM. This CDR3 comprises 14 residues. CDR3 sequence reads: CASRRMGGNQPQHF. The CDR3 coding sequence is TGTGCCAGCAGGCGGATGGGGGGCAATCAGCCCCAGCATTTT.

This CDR3 reads CASSWGTEGEQYF. In DNA, the CDR3 is TGTGCCAGCAGTTGGGGGACAGAGGGCGAGCAGTACTTC. The V call is TRBV2, the J call TRBJ2-7; 7 nucleotides align to TRBD1. The CDR3 length is 13 residues. J lost 6 bases, V lost 5 bases, and 7 bases had no gene match. CDR1 is SNHLY and CDR2 is FYNNEI in the germline V gene.

V is TRBV7-3 and J is TRBJ1-6; 7 nucleotides align to TRBD1. With 1 base clipped from V and 9 bases from J, the junction kept 15 bases outside the gene matches. The germline V gene encodes CDR1 SGHTA and CDR2 FQGTGA. This CDR3 is 18 amino acids long. The CDR3 spells CASSLRDRSKANSSPLHF. The CDR3 DNA reads TGTGCCAGCAGCTTAAGGGACAGATCGAAAGCGAATAGTTCACCCCTCCACTTT.

The gene calls are TRBV11-2 and TRBJ2-3; 13 bases align to TRBD2. The CDR3 has 17 amino acids. The V gene end was trimmed by 5 bases and the J gene end by 0 bases; junction bases not matched to a gene: 5. Germline V gene sequence: CDR1 SGHAT, CDR2 FQNNGV. The DNA of the CDR3 is TGTGCCAGCAGCCCATGGACTAGCGGGAGTAGCACAGATACGCAGTATTTT. Translation gives CASSPWTSGSSTDTQYF.